This TCR beta chain was identified in a study of T cells in Graves' hyperthyroidism and ophthalmopathy. Regarding the study as a whole: Among thyroid clonotypes expanded above 0.001, most also appeared in blood.

Uncontrolled infection, other autoimmune disease, pregnancy or lactation disqualified patients from enrolment. Clinicians diagnosed patients from clinical symptoms, serum thyroxine and TRAb, thyroid ultrasound and orbital computed tomography. From RNA transcripts, TCR beta CDR3 regions were amplified. The primer set for the first-round RT-PCR of the TCR CDR3 was HTBI. Each CDR3 protein is one row after TCRdb ran MiXCR on the multiplex PCR reads. The top ten hold around 8% of the sample, which has roughly 740,000 distinct CDR3 sequences, less than 20% seen once. The CDR3 loop spans 15 amino acids. V was clipped by 4 bases and J by 5 bases; unmatched bases: 8. Germline values: CDR1 SGHDT, CDR2 YYEEEE. On this clonotype itself: Antigen specificity is unknown. No conserved phenylalanine or tryptophan ends this CDR3, so it is likely a read error.

The chain couples TRBV5-6 to TRBJ2-1; 8 bases agree with TRBD2. The source material was blood. This TCR derives from a man between 18 and 35 years old with Graves' hyperthyroidism. The CDR3 protein is CASSVPGGPHNEQFL. The CDR3 bases are TGTGCCAGCAGCGTTCCGGGAGGGCCCCACAATGAGCAGTTCCTC.